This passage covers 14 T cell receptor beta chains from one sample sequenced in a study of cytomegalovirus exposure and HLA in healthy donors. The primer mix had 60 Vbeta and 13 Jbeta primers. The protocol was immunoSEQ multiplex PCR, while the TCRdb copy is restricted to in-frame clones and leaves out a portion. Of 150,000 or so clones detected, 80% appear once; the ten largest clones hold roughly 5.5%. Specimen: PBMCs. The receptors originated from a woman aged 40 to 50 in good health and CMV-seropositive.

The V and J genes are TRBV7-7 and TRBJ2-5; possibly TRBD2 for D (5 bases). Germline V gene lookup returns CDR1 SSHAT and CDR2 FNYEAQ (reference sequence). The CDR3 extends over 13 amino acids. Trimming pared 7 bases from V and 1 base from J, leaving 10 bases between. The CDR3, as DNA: TGTGCCAGCAAGGCTAGCTCCCAAGAGACCCAGTACTTC. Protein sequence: CASKASSQETQYF.

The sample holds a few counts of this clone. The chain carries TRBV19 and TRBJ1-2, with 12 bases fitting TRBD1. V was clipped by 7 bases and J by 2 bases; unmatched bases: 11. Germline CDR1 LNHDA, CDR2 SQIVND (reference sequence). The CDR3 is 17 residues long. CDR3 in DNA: TGTGCCAGTACCCGAATCGGGACAGGGGGCGCGAACTATGGCTACACCTTC. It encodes CASTRIGTGGANYGYTF. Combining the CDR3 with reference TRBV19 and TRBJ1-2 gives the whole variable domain DGGITQSPKYLFRKEGQNVTLSCEQNLNHDAMYWYRQDPGQGLRLIYYSQIVNDFQKGDIAEGYSVSREKKESFPLTVTSAQKNPTAFYLCASTRIGTGGANYGYTFGSGTRLTVV.

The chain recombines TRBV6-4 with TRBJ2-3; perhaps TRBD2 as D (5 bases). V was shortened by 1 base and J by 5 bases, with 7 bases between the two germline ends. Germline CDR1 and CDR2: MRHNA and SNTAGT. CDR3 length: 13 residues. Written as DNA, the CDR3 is TGTGCCAGCAGTGACTATGAGGGAGATACGCAGTATTTT. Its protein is CASSDYEGDTQYF.

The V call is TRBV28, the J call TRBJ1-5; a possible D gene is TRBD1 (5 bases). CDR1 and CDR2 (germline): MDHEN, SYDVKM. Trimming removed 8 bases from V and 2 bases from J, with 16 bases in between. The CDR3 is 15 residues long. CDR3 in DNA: TGTGCCAGCGAATCAGGGAAGAAAGGCAATCAGCCCCAGCATTTT. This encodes CASESGKKGNQPQHF.

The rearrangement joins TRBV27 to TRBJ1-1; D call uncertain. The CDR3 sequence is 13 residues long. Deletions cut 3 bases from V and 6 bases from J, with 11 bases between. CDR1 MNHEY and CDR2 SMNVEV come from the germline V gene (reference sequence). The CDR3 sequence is CASSLGLGAEAFF. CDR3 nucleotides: TGTGCCAGCAGTTTGGGCTTGGGCGCTGAAGCTTTCTTT.

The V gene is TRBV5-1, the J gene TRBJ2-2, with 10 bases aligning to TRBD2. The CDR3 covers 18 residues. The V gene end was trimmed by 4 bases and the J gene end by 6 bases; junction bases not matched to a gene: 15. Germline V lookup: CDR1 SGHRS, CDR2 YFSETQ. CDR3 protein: CASSQTRRLAGVAGELFF. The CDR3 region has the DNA TGCGCCAGCAGCCAAACGAGGAGGCTAGCGGGAGTGGCCGGGGAGCTGTTTTTT.

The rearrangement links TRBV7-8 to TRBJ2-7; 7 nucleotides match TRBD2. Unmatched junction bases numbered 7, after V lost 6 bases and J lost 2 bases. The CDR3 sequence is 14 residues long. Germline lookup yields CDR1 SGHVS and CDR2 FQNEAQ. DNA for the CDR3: TGTGCCAGCAGGGGTAGGGAGGGAGCCTACGAGCAGTACTTC. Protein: CASRGREGAYEQYF.

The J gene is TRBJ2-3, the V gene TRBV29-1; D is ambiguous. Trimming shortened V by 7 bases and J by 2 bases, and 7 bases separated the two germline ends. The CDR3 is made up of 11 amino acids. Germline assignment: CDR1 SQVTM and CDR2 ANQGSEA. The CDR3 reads CSATYTDTQYF. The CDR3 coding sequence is TGCAGCGCCACATACACAGATACGCAGTATTTT.

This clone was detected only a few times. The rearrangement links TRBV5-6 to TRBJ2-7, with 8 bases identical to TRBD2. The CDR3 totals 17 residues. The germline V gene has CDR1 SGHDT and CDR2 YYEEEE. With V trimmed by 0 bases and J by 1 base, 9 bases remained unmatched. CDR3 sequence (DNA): TGTGCCAGCAGCTTGGCAAGGGCTAGCGGGCCGTCCTACGAGCAGTACTTC. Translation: CASSLARASGPSYEQYF.

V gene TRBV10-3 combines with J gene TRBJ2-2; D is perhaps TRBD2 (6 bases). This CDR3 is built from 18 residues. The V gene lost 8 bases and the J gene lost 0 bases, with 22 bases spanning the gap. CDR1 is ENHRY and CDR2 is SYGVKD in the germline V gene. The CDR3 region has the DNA TGTGCCATCCGGACGGTAGAGCGGGTCAACCCGAACACCGGGGAGCTGTTTTTT. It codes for CAIRTVERVNPNTGELFF.

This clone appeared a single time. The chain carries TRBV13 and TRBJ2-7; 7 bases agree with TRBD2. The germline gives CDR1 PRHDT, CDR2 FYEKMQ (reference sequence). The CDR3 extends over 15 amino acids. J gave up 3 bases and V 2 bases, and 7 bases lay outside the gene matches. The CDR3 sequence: CASSLQSAGYYEQYF. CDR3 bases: TGTGCCAGCAGCTTACAATCAGCGGGATACTACGAGCAGTACTTC.

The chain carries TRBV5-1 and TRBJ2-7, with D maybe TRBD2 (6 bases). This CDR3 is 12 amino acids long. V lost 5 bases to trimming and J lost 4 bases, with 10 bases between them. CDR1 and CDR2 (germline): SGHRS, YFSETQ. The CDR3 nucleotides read TGCGCCAGCAGGGGGGGACGGTACGAGCAGTACTTC. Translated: CASRGGRYEQYF.

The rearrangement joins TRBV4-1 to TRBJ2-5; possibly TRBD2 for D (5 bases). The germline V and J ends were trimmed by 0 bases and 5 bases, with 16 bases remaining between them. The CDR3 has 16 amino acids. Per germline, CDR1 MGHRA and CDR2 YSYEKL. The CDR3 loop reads CASSQDSGPSGETQYF. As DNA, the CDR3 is TGCGCCAGCAGCCAAGATTCGGGCCCCTCGGGGGAGACCCAGTACTTC.

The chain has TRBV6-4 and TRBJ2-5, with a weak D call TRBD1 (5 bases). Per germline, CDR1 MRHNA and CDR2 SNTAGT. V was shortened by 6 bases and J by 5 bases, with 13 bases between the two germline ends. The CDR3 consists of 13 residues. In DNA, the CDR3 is TGTGCCAGCAGCCCAGGGTTCTCCGAGACCCAGTACTTC. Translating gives CASSPGFSETQYF.